This T cell receptor (beta chain) was profiled in a study of response to subunit inactivated influenza vaccine. Germline loops: CDR1 SEHNR, CDR2 FQNEAQ (reference sequence). With 2 bases removed from V and 8 bases from J, the gap between germline ends came to 15 bases. The length of the CDR3 is 15 residues. Overall study findings and caveats: The authors suggested that few new T cells are recruited per seasonal influenza vaccination.

TCRdb used MiXCR to reprocess the RT-PCR reads, holding one entry per CDR3 protein. In the table there are about 580,000 distinct CDR3 sequences, around 15% of which are singletons. There are many counts of this clonotype. What it binds is not known. The chain joins TRBV7-9 to TRBJ1-4; D not resolved. The input for sequencing was PBMCs from blood, taken roughly 12 days after vaccination. The origin of this receptor is a man aged 45-60 years who received an inactivated influenza vaccine. The CDR3 is CASSLPRSNEEKLFF. The DNA for the CDR3 is TGTGCCAGCAGCTTACCCCGATCCAACGAGGAAAAACTGTTTTTT.